This entry lists 10 T cell receptor beta chains sequenced from one sample in a study of control samples from healthy donors and cancer patients. Assay: immunoSEQ multiplex PCR; the TCRdb copy retains only in-frame clones and omits some. The sample lists 120,000 or so clones; more than 70% were seen once. Sequences were obtained from blood. Source of these receptors: a man between 60 and 75 years old in good health.

The rearrangement links TRBV10-3 to TRBJ1-4, with D hard to call. Germline V gives CDR1 ENHRY, CDR2 SYGVKD. V was clipped by 4 bases and J by 4 bases, with 7 bases between them. The CDR3 length is 13 residues. The CDR3 loop is CAISGEGNEKLFF. Here the CDR3 DNA reads TGTGCCATCAGTGGTGAAGGTAATGAAAAACTGTTTTTT.

CDR3 sequence: CASSRAAGLGDNEQFF. DNA of the CDR3: TGTGCCAGCAGCCGGGCCGCGGGGCTAGGGGACAATGAGCAGTTCTTC. V and J are TRBV5-5 and TRBJ2-1; weak D call: TRBD2 (6 bases). Between the trimmed V and J ends, which lost 4 bases and 5 bases, there was a span of 19 bases. This CDR3 comprises 16 residues. CDR1 and CDR2 (germline): SGHKS, YYEKEE (reference sequence). Filled out from reference TRBV5-5 and TRBJ2-1, the complete variable domain reads DAGVTQSPTHLIKTRGQQVTLRCSPISGHKSVSWYQQVLGQGPQFIFQYYEKEERGRGNFPDRFSARQFPNYSSELNVNALLLGDSALYLCASSRAAGLGDNEQFFGPGTRLTVL.

This clone occurred once. This sequence joins TRBV27 and TRBJ1-1, with D tentatively TRBD1 (6 bases). V lost 6 bases and J lost 7, with 21 bases in between. CDR1 and CDR2 from the germline V gene are MNHEY and SMNVEV (reference sequence). CDR3 length: 15 amino acids. The CDR3 sequence: CASSWVEAGADEAFF. The CDR3 DNA reads TGTGCCAGCAGCTGGGTGGAGGCGGGGGCGGATGAAGCTTTCTTT.

The V and J genes are TRBV9 and TRBJ1-3, with D possibly being TRBD1 (5 bases). The V and J ends lost 1 base and 2 bases respectively, with 13 bases between them. CDR3 length: 16 residues. Germline V gene data show CDR1 as SGDLS and CDR2 as YYNGEE. CDR3 loop: CASSVLQGGTGNTIYF. The CDR3 nucleotides read TGTGCCAGCAGCGTACTCCAGGGAGGTACTGGAAACACCATATATTTT.

In the case of this clone: The same CDR3 arises from other DNA sequences in this sample as well. This chain links TRBV9 with TRBJ2-3; D remains ambiguous. CDR1 is SGDLS, CDR2 YYNGEE, per germline. The CDR3 contains 13 residues. Trimming removed 0 bases at V and 0 bases at J, with 2 bases between. The CDR3 bases are TGTGCCAGCAGCGTAGTTAGCACAGATACGCAGTATTTT. It codes for CASSVVSTDTQYF.

This clone was observed a handful of times. The V and J genes are TRBV6-2 or TRBV6-3 and TRBJ2-3; possibly TRBD2 for D (6 bases). CDR3 length: 13 amino acids. V lost 3 bases and J lost 6, with 10 bases in between. In germline, CDR1 is MNHEY, CDR2 SVGEGT. The CDR3 sequence is CASSYLASDTQYF. The CDR3 DNA is TGTGCCAGCAGTTATCTAGCGTCGGATACGCAGTATTTT.

The V gene is TRBV19, the J gene TRBJ1-4; 10 positions match TRBD1. The length of the CDR3 is 16 residues. CDR1 is LNHDA and CDR2 is SQIVND in the germline V gene (reference sequence). V gave up 4 bases and J gave up 1 base; unmatched junction bases: 3. The CDR3 reads CASSNDRGRTNEKLFF. As DNA, the CDR3 is TGTGCCAGTAGTAACGACAGGGGGCGAACTAATGAAAAACTGTTTTTT.

The chain employs TRBV5-1 and TRBJ2-2, with 7 bases fitting TRBD2. The germline V gene has CDR1 SGHRS and CDR2 YFSETQ. The CDR3 contains 14 residues. The V and J ends lost 0 bases and 6 bases, in that order; junction bases with no gene match: 2. The CDR3, as DNA: TGCGCCAGCAGCTTGGATGGGGGGGCCGGGGAGCTGTTTTTT. This sequence encodes CASSLDGGAGELFF.

V usage is TRBV5-1 and J usage is TRBJ2-1; TRBD2 matches at 12 bases. The germline V gene has CDR1 SGHRS and CDR2 YFSETQ. This CDR3 comprises 15 residues. V dropped 3 bases and J dropped 7; count of bases not matched to a gene: 5. The CDR3 here is CASSSLAGGTNEQFF. The CDR3 nucleotides read TGCGCCAGCAGCTCTCTAGCGGGGGGGACGAATGAGCAGTTCTTC.

This clone was recorded once. J is TRBJ2-7 and V is TRBV5-6; D is perhaps TRBD1 (6 bases). The CDR3 is 12 amino acids. Trimming pared 4 bases from V and 6 bases from J, leaving 11 bases between. The germline V gene encodes CDR1 SGHDT and CDR2 YYEEEE. In nucleotides, the CDR3 is TGTGCCAGCAGCCCACAGGGCCGCGAGCAGTACTTC. It is translated as CASSPQGREQYF.